Described below is a single T cell receptor beta chain sequence and its context. Trimming at V came to 3 bases and at J to 4 bases, leaving 6 bases not matched to a gene. Germline V gives CDR1 MGHDK, CDR2 SYGVNS. The CDR3 is 15 residues long. Source study methods: Reference gene primer amplification gave nucleated cell count estimates. Measured with immunoSEQ multiplex PCR; TCRdb has only the in-frame clones, and not every one. V and J calls and clone size are as listed in that table; D and trimming were resolved from the DNA. The table has about 220,000 clones, approximately 82% seen once. The data are from a study of blood T cell repertoires in COVID-19. Study-level information: PBMCs, B-cell-depleted T cells, or T cells were the source of the cDNA or gDNA that made up the material.

Residents of over 20 US areas, aged about 18 to 89 years, made up the participants. Two consecutive negative NP/OP PCR tests, clearance, or resolved symptoms defined Cohort 3 recovery. The rearrangement uses TRBV25-1 and TRBJ1-2, with 9 bases matching TRBD1. Sequences were obtained from PBMCs or T cells enriched from blood (not recorded which). The origin of this receptor is a middle-aged man who had recovered from COVID-19. The chain's CDR3 is CASSDGTGGIYGYTF. The CDR3 DNA follows: TGTGCCAGCAGTGACGGTACAGGGGGCATCTATGGCTACACCTTC.